One and the same sample provided the 24 T cell receptor beta chains below, sequenced in a study of cytomegalovirus exposure and HLA in healthy donors. The primer mix had 60 Vbeta and 13 Jbeta primers. The table came from immunoSEQ multiplex PCR; TCRdb's copy has only in-frame clones and leaves some out. The sample has about 150,000 clones, roughly 73% seen once. The material sequenced was PBMCs. All receptors derive from a male donor in good health and CMV-seronegative.

J is TRBJ2-3 and V is TRBV7-2; 9 bases fit TRBD2. The junction had 9 bases not matched to a gene; V was cut back by 4 bases and J by 4 bases. The germline CDR1 and CDR2 sequences are SGHTA and FQGNSA. The CDR3 is 16 residues long. CDR3: CASSSWTSVGADTQYF. The CDR3 coding sequence is TGTGCCAGCAGCTCCTGGACTAGCGTGGGTGCAGATACGCAGTATTTT.

This chain uses TRBV12-5 with TRBJ2-7; a weak D match, TRBD2 (6 bases). The CDR3 consists of 16 residues. Germline CDR1 reads LGHNT; CDR2 reads FRNRAP. Trimming removed 7 bases from V and 6 bases from J, with 25 bases in between. CDR3 amino acids: CASEPTTGDLLSEQYF. The CDR3 coding sequence is TGTGCTAGTGAACCTACGACGGGGGACCTCCTTAGCGAGCAGTACTTC.

The chain recombines TRBV4-3 with TRBJ2-7; 7 bases map to TRBD1. The CDR3 extends over 13 amino acids. Germline trimming cut 2 bases from V and 6 bases from J; bases unmatched to any gene: 4. CDR1 is LGHNA, CDR2 YSLEER, per germline. CDR3 residues: CASSQTRGREQYF. The CDR3 DNA reads TGCGCCAGCAGCCAAACAAGGGGGCGCGAGCAGTACTTC.

The rearrangement joins TRBV9 to TRBJ2-7; TRBD2 aligns across 7 bases. J was trimmed by 5 bases and V by 0 bases; bases with no gene match: 5. The CDR3 is made up of 14 amino acids. Germline V lookup: CDR1 SGDLS, CDR2 YYNGEE. CDR3 in DNA: TGTGCCAGCAGCGTAGGGAACGGGGGGAACGAGCAGTACTTC. Its translation is CASSVGNGGNEQYF. The full variable domain, with the rest looked up from reference TRBV9 and TRBJ2-7, is DSGVTQTPKHLITATGQRVTLRCSPRSGDLSVYWYQQSLDQGLQFLIQYYNGEERAKGNILERFSAQQFPDLHSELNLSSLELGDSALYFCASSVGNGGNEQYFGPGTRLTVT.

The chain links TRBV5-1 to TRBJ2-3; TRBD2 aligns across 8 bases. J was trimmed by 2 bases and V by 4 bases; bases with no gene match: 24. The germline V gene has CDR1 SGHRS and CDR2 YFSETQ. CDR3 size: 21 residues. This CDR3 reads CASSPFFSGPGGPLHTDTQYF. DNA for the CDR3: TGCGCCAGCAGCCCTTTTTTTAGCGGCCCGGGGGGGCCCCTACACACAGATACGCAGTATTTT. The complete variable domain, with remaining parts taken from reference TRBV5-1 and TRBJ2-3, reads KAGVTQTPRYLIKTRGQQVTLSCSPISGHRSVSWYQQTPGQGLQFLFEYFSETQRNKGNFPGRFSGRQFSNSRSEMNVSTLELGDSALYLCASSPFFSGPGGPLHTDTQYFGPGTRLTVL.

The J gene is TRBJ1-3, the V gene TRBV10-3, with D maybe TRBD1 (6 bases). The CDR3 loop spans 16 amino acids. Trimming removed 0 bases from V and 3 bases from J, with 12 bases in between. In germline, CDR1 is ENHRY, CDR2 SYGVKD. CDR3: CAISESGGADGNTIYF. In DNA, the CDR3 is TGTGCCATCAGTGAGTCTGGGGGCGCGGATGGAAACACCATATATTTT.

The CDR3 region is CASSISRSYNEQFF. The DNA for the CDR3 is TGTGCCAGTAGTATCTCTCGCTCCTACAATGAGCAGTTCTTC. The chain couples TRBV19 to TRBJ2-1; D is unresolved. Germline V gene lookup returns CDR1 LNHDA and CDR2 SQIVND (reference sequence). The germline V and J ends were trimmed by 3 bases and 0 bases, with 6 bases remaining between them. This CDR3 comprises 14 residues. Based on the CDR3 plus reference TRBV19 and TRBJ2-1, the full variable domain is DGGITQSPKYLFRKEGQNVTLSCEQNLNHDAMYWYRQDPGQGLRLIYYSQIVNDFQKGDIAEGYSVSREKKESFPLTVTSAQKNPTAFYLCASSISRSYNEQFFGPGTRLTVL.

The CDR3: CASSLRGQGDNSPLHF. The CDR3 DNA is TGTGCCAGCAGCTTAAGAGGGCAGGGGGATAATTCACCCCTCCACTTT. The V gene is TRBV7-3, the J gene TRBJ1-6; TRBD1 matches at 7 bases. This CDR3 spans 16 amino acids. In germline, CDR1 is SGHTA, CDR2 FQGTGA. Trimming at V came to 1 base and at J to 5 bases, leaving 5 bases not matched to a gene. The full variable domain, rest sourced from reference TRBV7-3 and TRBJ1-6, is GAGVSQTPSNKVTEKGKYVELRCDPISGHTALYWYRQSLGQGPEFLIYFQGTGAADDSGLPNDRFFAVRPEGSVSTLKIQRTERGDSAVYLCASSLRGQGDNSPLHFGNGTRLTVT.

The CDR3 nucleotides read TGTGCCAGCAGCTCGAACCAGGGGGGGAACACCGGGGAGCTGTTTTTT. Translating it yields CASSSNQGGNTGELFF. This rearrangement joins TRBV11-1 to TRBJ2-2, with a possible D match to TRBD1 (7 bases). The V end lost 4 bases, the J end lost 1 base, and 13 bases lay between the germline ends. CDR1 and CDR2 (germline): SGHAT, FQDESV (reference sequence). This CDR3 has 16 residues. Combining the CDR3 with reference TRBV11-1 and TRBJ2-2 gives the whole variable domain EAEVAQSPRYKITEKSQAVAFWCDPISGHATLYWYRQILGQGPELLVQFQDESVVDDSQLPKDRFSAERLKGVDSTLKIQPAELGDSAMYLCASSSNQGGNTGELFFGEGSRLTVL.

The table lists this clone with a count of one. The chain employs TRBV4-3 and TRBJ2-1; 12 positions match TRBD2. Germline CDR1 and CDR2: LGHNA and YSLEER. CDR3 size: 16 residues. V shed 1 base and J 6 bases; nucleotides not matched to a gene: 4. CDR3 DNA: TGCGCCAGCAGCCAAGGCTGGACTAGCGGGACCAATGAGCAGTTCTTC. It is translated as CASSQGWTSGTNEQFF.

This clone was recorded once. The rearrangement uses TRBV5-1 and TRBJ2-3, with 12 bases that match TRBD2. From germline, CDR1 is SGHRS and CDR2 YFSETQ. This CDR3 contains 16 residues. V shed 2 bases and J 5 bases; nucleotides not matched to a gene: 6. This chain's CDR3 is CASSFSSGGAGDTQYF. The CDR3 DNA reads as TGCGCCAGCAGCTTCTCTAGCGGGGGGGCCGGAGATACGCAGTATTTT.

The chain combines TRBV5-1 with TRBJ2-2, with TRBD1 matching over 10 bases. V shed 3 bases, J shed 6 bases, and the junction held 14 bases outside the gene matches. The CDR3 totals 18 residues. CDR1 and CDR2 (germline): SGHRS, YFSETQ. CDR3 residues: CASSSGTGAFLEAGELFF. Written as DNA, the CDR3 is TGCGCCAGCAGCTCCGGGACAGGGGCATTTCTTGAGGCCGGGGAGCTGTTTTTT.

The chain links TRBV10-2 to TRBJ1-1, with 7 bases aligning to TRBD1. Germline loops: CDR1 WSHSY, CDR2 SAAADI. Trimming cost V 4 bases and J 5 bases; bases outside gene matches: 1. This CDR3 has 12 residues. This CDR3 is CASSGQGTEAFF. For the CDR3, the DNA is TGCGCCAGCAGTGGACAGGGTACTGAAGCTTTCTTT.

J is TRBJ1-1 and V is TRBV6-6; 10 positions agree with TRBD1. CDR1 MNHNY and CDR2 SVGAGI come from the germline V gene (reference sequence). After removal of 7 bases from V and 7 bases from J, the junction contained 15 bases not matched to a gene. This CDR3 is 16 amino acids long. The CDR3 loop reads CASTLLWDRGKGEAFF. As DNA, the CDR3 is TGTGCCAGCACATTACTTTGGGACAGGGGTAAAGGTGAAGCTTTCTTT.

V and J are TRBV6-4 and TRBJ2-1; 8 positions match TRBD1. Germline V gives CDR1 MRHNA, CDR2 SNTAGT. The ends lost 3 bases at V and 7 bases at J; junction bases unmatched: 8. This CDR3 region has 15 residues. CDR3 sequence: CASSETAGGYNEQFF. The CDR3 nucleotides are TGTGCCAGCAGTGAGACGGCAGGGGGCTATAATGAGCAGTTCTTC.

A few counts support this clone. The V and J genes are TRBV6-5 and TRBJ1-4, with TRBD1 matching 7 bases. V trimming: 8 bases; J trimming: 5 bases; junction bases outside the gene matches: 11. Germline values: CDR1 MNHEY, CDR2 SVGAGI. The CDR3 consists of 15 residues. In DNA, the CDR3 is TGTGCCAGCGGACCCCGACAGGGAAGGAATGAAAAACTGTTTTTT. Translation gives CASGPRQGRNEKLFF.

There are a few counts of this clone. The chain joins TRBV5-1 to TRBJ1-5; D gene ambiguous. The CDR3 spans 17 residues. The V and J ends lost 0 bases and 0 bases respectively, with 13 bases between them. Germline CDR1 SGHRS, CDR2 YFSETQ. The CDR3 loop reads CASSLVVPVHSNQPQHF. The CDR3, as DNA: TGCGCCAGCAGCTTGGTGGTACCAGTCCATAGCAATCAGCCCCAGCATTTT.

The chain has TRBV5-4 and TRBJ2-7, with 9 bases fitting TRBD2. J was trimmed by 2 bases and V by 4 bases; bases with no gene match: 4. CDR3 length: 14 amino acids. Per the germline V gene, CDR1 is SGHNT and CDR2 is YYREEE (reference sequence). The CDR3 here is CASSLSGGPYEQYF. The CDR3 coding sequence is TGTGCCAGCAGCCTTAGCGGGGGACCCTACGAGCAGTACTTC.

The rearrangement joins TRBV7-8 to TRBJ2-1; TRBD2 is a possible D gene (5 bases). Trimming shortened V by 2 bases and J by 4 bases, and 9 bases separated the two germline ends. The CDR3 loop spans 14 amino acids. The germline gives CDR1 SGHVS, CDR2 FQNEAQ. CDR3 DNA: TGTGCCAGCAGCTTACCGGGAAGGTACAATGAGCAGTTCTTC. Its translation is CASSLPGRYNEQFF.

V is TRBV6-1 and J is TRBJ2-3; D call uncertain. Trimming pared 5 bases from V and 4 bases from J, leaving 13 bases between. CDR3 size: 14 residues. Germline assignment: CDR1 MNHNS and CDR2 SASEGT. Here the CDR3 DNA reads TGTGCCAGCAGTACCAACATGGTGGCAGATACGCAGTATTTT. Its translation is CASSTNMVADTQYF.

As DNA, the CDR3 is TGTGCCAGTAGTTCCTGGGACAGGGGGAACACTGAAGCTTTCTTT. Protein product: CASSSWDRGNTEAFF. The genes are TRBV19 and TRBJ1-1; 10 nucleotides align to TRBD1. V trimming: 5 bases; J trimming: 1 base; junction bases outside the gene matches: 4. This CDR3 comprises 15 residues. In germline, CDR1 is LNHDA, CDR2 SQIVND (reference sequence).

This clone has just one count. The gene calls are TRBV18 and TRBJ1-4; TRBD1 matches 8 bases. This CDR3 is built from 14 residues. Trimming cost V 5 bases and J 10 bases; bases outside gene matches: 9. The germline gives CDR1 KGHSH, CDR2 LQKENI. The CDR3 DNA reads as TGTGCCAGCTCAACTGACAGGGGTACTGGAAAACTGTTTTTT. Translating it yields CASSTDRGTGKLFF.

The CDR3 loop is CASSLPLAGATDTQYF. The CDR3 DNA follows: TGCGCCAGCAGCTTACCTCTAGCGGGGGCCACAGATACGCAGTATTTT. The chain carries TRBV4-1 and TRBJ2-3; TRBD2 agrees at 10 bases. Trimming cost V 5 bases and J 2 bases; bases outside gene matches: 7. CDR3 length: 16 residues. Germline loops: CDR1 MGHRA, CDR2 YSYEKL.

This clone is a singleton in its sample. This chain uses TRBV14 with TRBJ1-2, with 8 bases aligning to TRBD1. Germline V gene sequence: CDR1 SGHDN, CDR2 FVKESK. This CDR3 comprises 15 residues. J was trimmed by 8 bases and V by 4 bases; bases with no gene match: 12. CDR3 region: CASSLRFGQGDGYTF. The CDR3 bases are TGTGCCAGCAGCCTAAGATTCGGACAGGGTGACGGCTACACCTTC.